The following is a TCR beta chain sequence with its context. Its antigen remains unknown. These data belong to a study of T cell repertoires in cytomegalovirus infection. Study in general: CMV epitopes in the study were HLA-C-restricted (recently identified) and HLA-B-restricted (well studied). Public TCR beta signatures indicated both CMV infection and matching HLA type. Study results and caveats: It was HLA-C-restricted CMV-specific TCR beta clonotypes that dominated the response ex vivo. There were carriers of CMV plus the relevant HLA, and cumulative public TCR beta family frequency identified them.

TCRdb itself ran the reads through MiXCR, one entry per CDR3 protein. The sample comprises 350,000 to 400,000 distinct CDR3 sequences, just under 35% of which are singletons, and 13% rests with the top ten. The CDR3 is 17 residues long. The germline CDR1 and CDR2 sequences are SGHTA and FQGNSA. The ends lost 2 bases at V and 2 bases at J; junction bases unmatched: 10. The origin of this receptor is a human donor in good health (CMV status not recorded). Some clones in this sample may be carry-over from other donors' samples. This chain uses TRBV7-2 with TRBJ1-1, with 8 bases identical to TRBD1. The sequenced sample was cultured PBMCs, obtained from culture after CMV antigen stimulation. CDR3 sequence: CASSLLNTGGSNTEAFF. The CDR3 DNA is TGTGCCAGCAGCTTACTAAACACAGGGGGGAGTAACACTGAAGCTTTCTTT. The full variable domain, completed using reference TRBV7-2 and TRBJ1-1, is GAGVSQSPSNKVTEKGKDVELRCDPISGHTALYWYRQSLGQGLEFLIYFQGNSAPDKSGLPSDRFSAERTGGSVSTLTIQRTQQEDSAVYLCASSLLNTGGSNTEAFFGQGTRLTVV.